The clone carrying this T cell receptor (beta chain) appeared once. The target antigen is unknown. Multiplex PCR with BIOMED2 TRB-A/B primer pools amplified TRB rearrangements. Via MiXCR, TCRdb re-called the multiplex PCR reads, giving one row per CDR3 protein. In the table there are 18,000 or so distinct CDR3 sequences, 36% of which are singletons. The data are from a study of T and B cells in COVID-19 patients. CDR1 and CDR2 from the germline V gene are SGHRS and YFSETQ. Trimming cost V 0 bases and J 10 bases; bases outside gene matches: 9. The length of the CDR3 is 14 residues. Study conclusions and caveats: Sorted SARS-CoV-2-responsive or tetramer+ T cells and CD4+, regulatory and CD8+ subsets were not yet sequenced. At recovery TRB diversity and richness exceeded healthy donors, after highly clonal active COVID-19 repertoires.

Blood genomic DNA input for TRB amplification was 250-500 ng. The chain carries TRBV5-1 and TRBJ1-1, with TRBD1 identical over 7 bases. Sequenced input: blood. This clonotype originated in a human donor with active COVID-19. CDR3 DNA: TGCGCCAGCAGCTTGGCCTTTCAGGGGGGCTCAGCTTTCTTT. It codes for CASSLAFQGGSAFF.